The sequence of this T cell receptor beta chain was determined in a study of blood T cell repertoires in COVID-19. Study summary: COVID-19 samples, acute and convalescent, were from the United States, Italy and Spain.

Per the study methods: Reference gene primer amplification gave estimated nucleated cell counts. Generated by immunoSEQ multiplex PCR, the TCRdb table keeps only in-frame clones and is missing some. For V, J and clone size, that table is used; D and trimming come from the DNA. In the table there are about 420,000 clones, about 90% of which are singletons. CDR1 KGHDR and CDR2 SFDVKD come from the germline V gene. There are 14 residues in the CDR3. The V segment lost 3 bases and the J segment 5 bases; nucleotides outside the gene matches: 5. The V gene is TRBV24-1, the J gene TRBJ2-7; TRBD1 matches at 8 bases. The origin of this receptor is a man between 18 and 29 years old with COVID-19, enrolled during active disease. Material: peripheral blood. DNA for the CDR3: TGTGCCACCAGTGATGGACAGGGAAGTGACGAGCAGTACTTC. Translated: CATSDGQGSDEQYF.